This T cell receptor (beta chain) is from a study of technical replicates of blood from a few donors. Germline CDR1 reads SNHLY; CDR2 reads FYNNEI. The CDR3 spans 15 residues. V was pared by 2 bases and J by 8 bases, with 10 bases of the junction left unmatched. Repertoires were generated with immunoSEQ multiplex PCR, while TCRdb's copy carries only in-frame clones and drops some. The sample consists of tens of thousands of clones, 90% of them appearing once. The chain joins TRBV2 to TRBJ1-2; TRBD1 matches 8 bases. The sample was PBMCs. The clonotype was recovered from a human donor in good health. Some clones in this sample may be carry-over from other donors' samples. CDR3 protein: CASSESETGVNGYTF. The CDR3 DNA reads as TGTGCCAGCAGTGAAAGCGAGACAGGGGTCAACGGCTACACCTTC.